This TCR beta chain was sequenced for a study of cytomegalovirus exposure and HLA in healthy donors. The CDR3 is 14 residues long. The V gene's germline CDR1 is SGHNT and CDR2 YYREEE (reference sequence). Trimming left V 1 base short and J 7 bases short, with 15 bases between. The donors were healthy bone marrow donors. This clone has a handful of counts. The antigen remains undetermined. Notes on the study in general: The study labeled 164 TCR beta chains cytomegalovirus-associated. Excluded: some indistinguishable V segments such as TRBV6-2 and TRBV6-3. Reports state that TCR beta sequences accurately predicted most subjects' HLA-A and HLA-B alleles.

This PCR relied on a set of 60 Vbeta primers and 13 Jbeta primers. Libraries were prepared by immunoSEQ multiplex PCR; TCRdb keeps only in-frame clonotypes and omits some of them. The sample contains roughly 100,000 clones, about an eighth of which appear only once. The rearrangement joins TRBV5-4 to TRBJ2-7; D is possibly TRBD2 (7 bases). The sequenced sample was PBMCs. This TCR was recovered from a man aged 35 to 55 in good health and CMV-seropositive. The CDR3 spells CASSLWGGLREQYF. The CDR3 region has the DNA TGTGCCAGCAGCTTGTGGGGGGGCCTAAGGGAGCAGTACTTC.